The 15 T cell receptor beta chains given below trace back to one sample, sequenced in a study of shared clonotypes between healthy human individuals. Generated by immunoSEQ multiplex PCR, the TCRdb table keeps only in-frame clones and is missing some. This sample carries over 850,000 clones, 75% to 85% of them seen once, and the ten largest clones take 0.55% to 0.7%. The source material was memory CD4+ T cells from PBMCs. Subset meaning: CD45RA-negative fraction. These receptors all stem from a man aged 18 to 30 in good health. Some clones in this sample may be carry-over from other donors' samples.

Here the CDR3 reads CASSTRTANTEAFF. The CDR3, as DNA: TGTGCCAGCAGCACCCGGACGGCGAACACTGAAGCTTTCTTT. V is TRBV9 and J is TRBJ1-1, with unresolved D. From germline, CDR1 is SGDLS and CDR2 YYNGEE. V was clipped by 4 bases and J by 1 base, with 11 bases between them. The CDR3 runs to 14 residues. Together with reference TRBV9 and TRBJ1-1, the CDR3 gives the full variable domain: DSGVTQTPKHLITATGQRVTLRCSPRSGDLSVYWYQQSLDQGLQFLIQYYNGEERAKGNILERFSAQQFPDLHSELNLSSLELGDSALYFCASSTRTANTEAFFGQGTRLTVV.

This chain links TRBV9 with TRBJ2-1; D uncertain. V lost 2 bases to trimming and J lost 2 bases, with 11 bases between them. The CDR3 is 15 amino acids. The germline V gene encodes CDR1 SGDLS and CDR2 YYNGEE. The CDR3 nucleotides are TGTGCCAGCAGCGTTGGGCGGATCCCCTACAATGAGCAGTTCTTC. Its translation is CASSVGRIPYNEQFF.

The chain links TRBV6-5 to TRBJ1-3; D remains unclear. Per germline, CDR1 MNHEY and CDR2 SVGAGI. CDR3 length: 13 amino acids. With 10 bases removed from V and 0 bases from J, the gap between germline ends came to 10 bases. The CDR3 reads CATGGSSGNTIYF. The CDR3 DNA reads as TGTGCCACGGGTGGGAGCTCTGGAAACACCATATATTTT.

The V gene is TRBV10-2, the J gene TRBJ2-7; 7 nucleotides agree with TRBD1. Germline lookup yields CDR1 WSHSY and CDR2 SAAADI. This CDR3 has 16 amino acids. J gave up 7 bases and V 0 bases, and 12 bases lay outside the gene matches. The CDR3 coding sequence is TGCGCCAGCAGTGAGTCCCAGAGGACAGGACAGAGGGAGCAGTACTTC. The encoded protein is CASSESQRTGQREQYF.

The rearrangement uses TRBV5-6 and TRBJ2-1; D remains ambiguous. Germline lookup yields CDR1 SGHDT and CDR2 YYEEEE. This CDR3 has 12 residues. The V end was cut by 4 bases, the J end by 9 bases, with 11 bases between. CDR3 nucleotide sequence: TGTGCCAGCAGCCCCCCGACGGGTGAGCAGTTCTTC. It yields the protein CASSPPTGEQFF.

This clone came up a few times. This could be a read error, since a much larger clone is one nucleotide away. Other DNA variants within this sample encode the same CDR3. This chain uses TRBV30 with TRBJ2-2, with D possibly TRBD2 on 6 matching bases. Germline V CDR1 and CDR2: GTSNPN, SVGIG (reference sequence). CDR3 size: 13 residues. The CDR3 nucleotides read TGCGCCTGGAGAAGACTAGGCACCGGGGAGCTGTTTTTT. This codes for CAWRRLGTGELFF.

Details on this clone: This may be a read error: a much more frequent sequence differs by one nucleotide. The chain joins TRBV6-5 to TRBJ1-2, with D perhaps TRBD1 (6 bases). From germline, CDR1 is MNHEY and CDR2 SVGAGI. V dropped 6 bases and J dropped 0 bases, with 11 bases sitting between them. The CDR3 has 14 residues. CDR3 protein: CASSPWTANYGYTF. The CDR3 nucleotides read TGTGCCAGCAGCCCCTGGACAGCTAACTATGGCTACACCTTC.

The gene calls are TRBV5-6 and TRBJ1-5; D gene unclear. Trimming removed 4 bases at V and 0 bases at J, with 11 bases between. Germline lookup yields CDR1 SGHDT and CDR2 YYEEEE. There are 15 residues in the CDR3. The CDR3 DNA follows: TGTGCCAGCAGCCTACACGGCTATAGCAATCAGCCCCAGCATTTT. It is translated as CASSLHGYSNQPQHF.

This sequence joins TRBV27 and TRBJ2-6; 7 nucleotides line up with TRBD1. V lost 10 bases to trimming and J lost 2 bases; unmatched junction nucleotides: 8. The germline CDR1 and CDR2 sequences are MNHEY and SMNVEV (reference sequence). The CDR3 runs 15 residues. The CDR3 protein is CATRQGMAGANVLTF. CDR3 sequence (DNA): TGTGCCACTAGACAGGGAATGGCTGGGGCCAACGTCCTGACTTTC.

This clone has just one count. The chain couples TRBV5-1 to TRBJ2-4; D unresolved. CDR1 and CDR2 from the germline V gene are SGHRS and YFSETQ. V was clipped by 0 bases and J by 5 bases, with 12 bases between them. This CDR3 contains 15 residues. The CDR3 nucleotides read TGCGCCAGCAGCTTGGCTGTAGAAGGGCAAAACATTCAGTACTTC. Translation gives CASSLAVEGQNIQYF.

The rearrangement links TRBV2 to TRBJ2-3; 10 positions agree with TRBD2. This CDR3 contains 14 residues. Germline V gene sequence: CDR1 SNHLY, CDR2 FYNNEI. The V segment lost 8 bases and the J segment 5 bases; nucleotides outside the gene matches: 7. The CDR3 region has the DNA TGTGCCAGCCAGCCGGGACTAGCGAGAGATACGCAGTATTTT. This translates into CASQPGLARDTQYF. Full variable domain (outside the CDR3, taken from reference TRBV2 and TRBJ2-3): EPEVTQTPSHQVTQMGQEVILRCVPISNHLYFYWYRQILGQKVEFLVSFYNNEISEKSEIFDDQFSVERPDGSNFTLKIRSTKLEDSAMYFCASQPGLARDTQYFGPGTRLTVL.

The CDR3 loop is CASSQGITYEQYF. The CDR3 bases are TGTGCCAGCTCACAGGGTATTACCTACGAGCAGTACTTC. This chain connects TRBV18 to TRBJ2-7; no reliable D call. The V gene's germline CDR1 is KGHSH and CDR2 LQKENI. This CDR3 spans 13 amino acids. Deletions cut 4 bases from V and 2 bases from J, with 9 bases between.

This chain links TRBV5-4 with TRBJ1-1, with D tentatively TRBD1 (5 bases). V was shortened by 4 bases and J by 10 bases, with 14 bases between the two germline ends. This CDR3 is 12 amino acids long. Germline V CDR1 and CDR2: SGHNT, YYREEE (reference sequence). For the CDR3, the DNA is TGTGCCAGCAGCGAGGGACTCGCCCGAGCTTTCTTT. It codes for CASSEGLARAFF.

This clone was seen a single time. This chain joins TRBV4-2 and TRBJ2-1; 8 bases are shared with TRBD1. The CDR3 runs to 15 residues. V lost 0 bases, J lost 7 bases, and 5 bases stayed unmatched. Per germline, CDR1 LGHNA and CDR2 YNFKEQ. CDR3 protein: CASSQDGQGTNEQFF. The DNA of the CDR3 is TGTGCCAGCAGCCAAGACGGACAGGGCACGAATGAGCAGTTCTTC.

The chain links TRBV7-7 to TRBJ2-5; D may be TRBD1 or TRBD2 (6 bases each). CDR1 is SSHAT and CDR2 is FNYEAQ in the germline V gene (reference sequence). V lost 5 bases, J lost 5 bases, and 18 bases lay in between. This CDR3 region has 15 residues. The CDR3 DNA sequence: TGTGCCAGCAGCCCCTTGGGGGGCGTAGGGGAGACCCAGTACTTC. It codes for CASSPLGGVGETQYF. Full variable domain (rest looked up from reference TRBV7-7 and TRBJ2-5): GAGVSQSPRYKVTKRGQDVTLRCDPISSHATLYWYQQALGQGPEFLTYFNYEAQPDKSGLPSDRFSAERPEGSISTLTIQRTEQRDSAMYRCASSPLGGVGETQYFGPGTRLLVL.